The TCR beta chain described here comes from a study of shared clonotypes between healthy human individuals. On the study more broadly: Donors had three CD4 naive, three CD4 memory, two CD8 naive and one CD8 memory plate apiece.

The study, taken as a whole, reports: The expectation was that sequencing depth would affect clonotype sharing among donors.

On this clone itself: Antigen unknown.

Genomic DNA (from each subset) was split evenly across several immunoSEQ plates. Some clones are missing from TCRdb's copy, which holds only in-frame ones; the method was immunoSEQ multiplex PCR. Of some 2,500,000 clones in the sample, 85% to 95% were seen once. This clonotype originated in a man younger than 35 in good health. Some clones in this sample may be carry-over from other donors' samples. Sequenced material: naive CD4+ T cells from PBMCs. Subset of the sample: CD45RA+ positively selected.

The CDR3 DNA sequence: TGCGCCAGCAGCCCGGGGGAGGGTACTGAAAAACTGTTTTTT. Amino acid sequence: CASSPGEGTEKLFF. The rearrangement links TRBV5-1 to TRBJ1-4; a weak D match, TRBD1 (5 bases). CDR3 length: 14 amino acids. V lost 4 bases and J 7 bases, leaving 14 bases between the germline ends. Germline V gives CDR1 SGHRS, CDR2 YFSETQ.